This TCR beta chain was documented in a study of liver allograft versus peripheral blood T cells. Study-wide context: Transplanted-liver and recipient peripheral blood T cell receptor repertoires were compared. Regarding the study as a whole: There were reportedly differences between T cell receptor repertoires inside liver allografts and those in peripheral blood.

A remark on this clonotype: Antigen specificity is unknown.

Each CDR3 protein gets one entry after TCRdb re-called the reads with MiXCR. Among about 10,000 distinct CDR3 sequences, 15% to 20% were seen once, and the ten largest hold about 1.7%. Trimming took 1 base from V and 5 from J, leaving 14 bases between them. Germline loops: CDR1 DFQATT, CDR2 SNEGSKA (reference sequence). The CDR3 consists of 14 residues. The chain combines TRBV20-1 with TRBJ1-2; D ambiguous. The clonotype comes from a human patient who had a liver transplant. The graft donor may account for some of the T cells. CDR3: CSARGGLNEYGYTF. As DNA, the CDR3 is TGCAGTGCTAGAGGGGGTCTCAATGAATATGGCTACACCTTC.